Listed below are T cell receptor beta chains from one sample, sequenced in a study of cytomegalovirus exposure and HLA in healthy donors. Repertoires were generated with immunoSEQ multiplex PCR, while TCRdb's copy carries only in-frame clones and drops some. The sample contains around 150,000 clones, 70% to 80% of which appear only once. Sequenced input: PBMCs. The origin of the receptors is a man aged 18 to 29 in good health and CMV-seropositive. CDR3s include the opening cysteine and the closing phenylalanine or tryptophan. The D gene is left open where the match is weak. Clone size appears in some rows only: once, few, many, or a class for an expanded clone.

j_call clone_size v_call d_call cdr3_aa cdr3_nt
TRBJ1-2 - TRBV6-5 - CASFRVPDGYTF TGTGCCAGCTTCCGGGTCCCAGATGGCTACACCTTC
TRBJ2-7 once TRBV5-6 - CASSSGQNYEQYF TGTGCCAGCAGCTCCGGACAGAACTACGAGCAGTACTTC
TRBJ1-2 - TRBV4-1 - CASSRVHRDGGYTF TGCGCCAGCAGCCGGGTACACAGGGACGGTGGCTACACCTTC
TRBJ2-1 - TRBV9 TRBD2 CASSVALSSGSYNEQFF TGTGCCAGCAGCGTAGCTTTGTCTAGCGGATCCTACAATGAGCAGTTCTTC
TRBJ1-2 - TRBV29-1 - CSVEGGGGSGYTF TGCAGCGTTGAAGGGGGAGGAGGGAGCGGCTACACCTTC
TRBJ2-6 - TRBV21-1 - CASSNPPPFDRAGANVLTF TGTGCCAGCAGCAACCCCCCGCCGTTTGACAGAGCGGGGGCCAACGTCCTGACTTTC
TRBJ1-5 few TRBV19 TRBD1 CASSIGGTGRQPQHF TGTGCCAGTAGTATAGGGGGGACAGGGCGACAGCCCCAGCATTTT
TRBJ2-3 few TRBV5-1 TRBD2 CASSYGTSGGTDTQYF TGCGCCAGCAGCTACGGGACTAGCGGGGGCACAGATACGCAGTATTTT
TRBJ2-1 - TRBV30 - CAWNRGSDEQFF TGTGCCTGGAATCGGGGGTCGGATGAGCAGTTCTTC
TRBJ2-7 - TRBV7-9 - CASSLAGRADEQYF TGTGCCAGCAGCTTAGCTGGCAGGGCCGACGAGCAGTACTTC
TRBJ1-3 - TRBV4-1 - CASSQVRGADGTGNTIYF TGCGCCAGCAGCCAAGTGCGGGGGGCGGACGGGACAGGAAACACCATATATTTT
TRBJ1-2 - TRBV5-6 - CASSFSTGRGSNYGYTF TGTGCCAGCAGCTTTTCGACCGGAAGGGGCTCCAACTATGGCTACACCTTC
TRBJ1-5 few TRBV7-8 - CASSSTSQTGVGNQPQHF TGTGCCAGCAGCAGTACCTCCCAAACAGGAGTAGGGAATCAGCCCCAGCATTTT
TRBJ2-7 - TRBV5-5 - CASSLKQAGDLYEQYF TGTGCCAGCAGCTTGAAACAGGCAGGCGACCTCTACGAGCAGTACTTC
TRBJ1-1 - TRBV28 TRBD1 CASRSGTGANTEAFF TGTGCCAGCAGATCCGGGACAGGGGCTAACACTGAAGCTTTCTTT
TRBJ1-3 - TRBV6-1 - CASRDVQGSRNTIYF TGTGCCAGCAGAGATGTACAGGGTAGTAGAAACACCATATATTTT